This T cell receptor (beta chain) was identified during a study of T-cell memory formation after mild COVID-19. This clonotype was seen a handful of times. What it binds is not known. TCR alpha and TCR beta cDNA libraries with sample barcodes and UMIs came from 5'RACE using constant-segment primers. TCRdb recomputed calls from the 5' RACE reads with MiXCR, one row per CDR3 protein. The sample carries tens of thousands of distinct CDR3 sequences, approximately 15% recorded once. Overall study findings and caveats: Confirmation of SARS-CoV-2 specificity was lacking for second-wave clones peaking day 37. Memory from before infection featured some responding clones, which suggests cross-reactive memory joined. From day 15 to 85, contracting clones were balanced between CD4 and CD8, whereas later expanders leaned toward CD4+.

The V segment lost 6 bases and the J segment 7 bases; nucleotides outside the gene matches: 4. This CDR3 is 12 amino acids long. The V gene's germline CDR1 is SNHLY and CDR2 FYNNEI. The material sequenced was PBMCs or a T cell subset sorted from them (not recorded which). This clonotype was sampled from an adult woman who had mild COVID-19 (a few samples of this study predate the infection). Cell type and time point are not known. The chain recombines TRBV2 with TRBJ2-3, with 7 bases aligning to TRBD1. The CDR3 coding sequence is TGTGCCAGCAGCGGGACAGAACATACGCAGTATTTT. It is translated as CASSGTEHTQYF.